This entry lists 12 T cell receptor beta chains sequenced from one sample in a study of PD-1 blockade in classical Hodgkin lymphoma. The repertoire was sequenced with immunoSEQ multiplex PCR; TCRdb's copy has only in-frame clones and lacks some. The sample contains about 13,000 clones, roughly 83% of which appear only once. Noted time point: cycle 4 day 1 (C4D1), after less than 7 weeks of nivolumab. Every patient was affected by relapse after autologous stem cell transplantation, while exposure to brentuximab vedotin was not uniform. Magnetic negative selection was used to purify CD4+ T cells from PBMCs that had been thawed. The sample here was CD4+ T cells from blood, taken before the fourth cycle of nivolumab. The origin of the receptors is a human donor with classical Hodgkin lymphoma.

The gene calls are TRBV5-6 and TRBJ1-4, with D possibly matching TRBD1 (6 bases). Trimming pared 4 bases from V and 12 bases from J, leaving 19 bases between. Germline V gives CDR1 SGHDT, CDR2 YYEEEE. The CDR3 is 14 amino acids. As DNA, the CDR3 is TGTGCCAGCAGCCCCGGGACACTGAACTCGGAACTGTTTTTT. This sequence encodes CASSPGTLNSELFF.

This clone was counted between two and nine times. The gene calls are TRBV19 and TRBJ1-5, with D possibly matching TRBD1 (6 bases). Germline V CDR1 and CDR2: LNHDA, SQIVND (reference sequence). The CDR3 runs to 15 residues. Deletions cut 10 bases from V and 2 bases from J, with 18 bases between. CDR3: CATSGGARGNQPQHF. The CDR3 DNA reads as TGTGCCACTTCCGGGGGCGCACGGGGCAATCAGCCCCAGCATTTT.

The chain couples TRBV11-3 to TRBJ1-2; tentative D call: TRBD1 (6 bases). Germline V gene data show CDR1 as SGHNT and CDR2 as YENEEA. The V end was cut by 5 bases, the J end by 5 bases, with 12 bases between. The CDR3 runs 13 residues. In DNA form, the CDR3 reads TGTGCCAGCAGCCGCGGACAGAAATATGGCTACACCTTC. Translated, it gives CASSRGQKYGYTF.

The rearrangement uses TRBV27 and TRBJ2-7; 9 nucleotides line up with TRBD1. The trim removed 2 bases at V and 2 bases at J, leaving 7 bases unmatched. The CDR3 has 16 amino acids. In germline, CDR1 is MNHEY, CDR2 SMNVEV (reference sequence). The CDR3: CASSLTLGTGPYEQYF. CDR3 DNA: TGTGCCAGCAGTTTAACCCTTGGGACAGGGCCCTACGAGCAGTACTTC.

This rearrangement joins TRBV2 to TRBJ2-5; the D is unclear. This CDR3 has 12 amino acids. Trimming removed 6 bases at V and 0 bases at J, with 5 bases between. The germline gives CDR1 SNHLY, CDR2 FYNNEI. The CDR3 is CASREYQETQYF. Written as DNA, the CDR3 is TGTGCCAGCAGGGAGTACCAAGAGACCCAGTACTTC.

The chain uses TRBV28 and TRBJ1-6; D is unclear. CDR1 is MDHEN, CDR2 SYDVKM, per germline. The CDR3 runs 11 residues. V lost 6 bases and J lost 10, with 7 bases in between. The chain's CDR3 is CASSLRSPLHF. The CDR3 bases are TGTGCCAGCAGCCTGAGATCACCCCTCCACTTT.

The chain combines TRBV7-9 with TRBJ2-1; D might be TRBD2 (6 bases). The V end was cut by 5 bases, the J end by 6 bases, with 17 bases between. Germline V gene sequence: CDR1 SEHNR, CDR2 FQNEAQ (reference sequence). The CDR3 length is 15 residues. The CDR3, as DNA: TGTGCCAGCAGCCCACCGGGGAGGTACAGCAATGAGCAGTTCTTC. It is translated as CASSPPGRYSNEQFF.

Here the CDR3 DNA reads TGTGCCATAGGGGGGTATAGCTCCTACAATGAGCAGTTCTTC. Protein sequence: CAIGGYSSYNEQFF. The V gene is TRBV10-3, the J gene TRBJ2-1; D might be TRBD1 or TRBD2, each matching 6 bases. V was shortened by 9 bases and J by 0 bases, with 12 bases between the two germline ends. The germline CDR1 and CDR2 sequences are ENHRY and SYGVKD. The CDR3 is 14 amino acids.

The gene calls are TRBV19 and TRBJ1-2, with D hard to call. CDR1 and CDR2 (germline): LNHDA, SQIVND (reference sequence). The CDR3 is 15 amino acids. Trimming took 1 base from V and 0 from J, leaving 9 bases between them. In DNA, the CDR3 is TGTGCCAGTAGTATAGGAGACATTTCTAACTATGGCTACACCTTC. Residues: CASSIGDISNYGYTF. Combining the CDR3 with reference TRBV19 and TRBJ1-2 gives the whole variable domain DGGITQSPKYLFRKEGQNVTLSCEQNLNHDAMYWYRQDPGQGLRLIYYSQIVNDFQKGDIAEGYSVSREKKESFPLTVTSAQKNPTAFYLCASSIGDISNYGYTFGSGTRLTVV.

V usage is TRBV11-2 and J usage is TRBJ2-1; 7 bases are shared with TRBD1. The CDR3 runs to 15 residues. V was pared by 1 base and J by 2 bases, with 2 bases of the junction left unmatched. Germline CDR1 SGHAT, CDR2 FQNNGV. CDR3 nucleotide sequence: TGTGCCAGCAGCTTAGTAACAGGGGCCTACAATGAGCAGTTCTTC. Protein: CASSLVTGAYNEQFF.

V and J are TRBV5-1 and TRBJ1-2; D is perhaps TRBD1 (5 bases). Germline V gene sequence: CDR1 SGHRS, CDR2 YFSETQ. V lost 1 base and J 4 bases, leaving 11 bases between the germline ends. CDR3 size: 14 residues. Written as DNA, the CDR3 is TGCGCCAGCAGCTTGCAGGGATTTAGCTATGGCTACACCTTC. As protein: CASSLQGFSYGYTF.

This chain links TRBV29-1 with TRBJ1-1, with 8 bases aligning to TRBD1. The CDR3 contains 14 residues. Germline CDR1 is SQVTM and CDR2 is ANQGSEA. The V segment lost 4 bases and the J segment 1 base; nucleotides outside the gene matches: 5. DNA of the CDR3: TGCAGCGTTGGACCCACAGGGGGGAACACTGAAGCTTTCTTT. It specifies CSVGPTGGNTEAFF. The full variable domain, completed using reference TRBV29-1 and TRBJ1-1, is SAVISQKPSRDICQRGTSLTIQCQVDSQVTMMFWYRQQPGQSLTLIATANQGSEATYESGFVIDKFPISRPNLTFSTLTVSNMSPEDSSIYLCSVGPTGGNTEAFFGQGTRLTVV.